This passage covers 6 T cell receptor beta chains from one sample sequenced in a study of blood T cell repertoires in COVID-19. Assay used: immunoSEQ multiplex PCR; TCRdb lists only in-frame clones, some missing. The table lists a few hundred thousand clones, around 86% of them singletons. Sequenced input: peripheral blood. All receptors come from a man aged 50 or older with acute or convalescent COVID-19.

The CDR3 spells CASSKGQGAYEQYF. The CDR3 DNA reads as TGTGCCAGCAGCAAGGGACAGGGGGCCTACGAGCAGTACTTC. The chain has TRBV7-6 and TRBJ2-7; TRBD1 matches 11 bases. V was clipped by 5 bases and J by 2 bases; unmatched bases: 2. This CDR3 has 14 amino acids. Per germline, CDR1 SGHVS and CDR2 FNYEAQ.

Only one count was recorded for this clone. The CDR3 sequence is CASSLGGRGGEKLFF. The CDR3 region has the DNA TGTGCCAGCAGCTTAGGAGGGAGGGGTGGTGAAAAACTGTTTTTT. V and J are TRBV7-6 and TRBJ1-4; TRBD1 might be the D (5 bases). The CDR3 is 15 amino acids. Per the germline V gene, CDR1 is SGHVS and CDR2 is FNYEAQ. V lost 1 base and J 7 bases, leaving 13 bases between the germline ends.

The chain combines TRBV29-1 with TRBJ2-3; 11 bases are a match to TRBD2. Germline loops: CDR1 SQVTM, CDR2 ANQGSEA. The CDR3 is 14 amino acids. V trimming: 3 bases; J trimming: 3 bases; junction bases outside the gene matches: 2. The CDR3 here is CSVDASGGTDTQYF. As DNA, the CDR3 is TGCAGCGTTGATGCTAGCGGGGGGACAGATACGCAGTATTTT.

This clone was seen once. This chain uses TRBV12-5 with TRBJ2-2, with TRBD1 matching over 9 bases. The V gene end was trimmed by 6 bases and the J gene end by 4 bases; junction bases not matched to a gene: 3. The CDR3 sequence is 14 residues long. The germline V gene has CDR1 LGHNT and CDR2 FRNRAP. CDR3 nucleotides: TGTGCTAGTGGCGGACAGGGGAGCACCGGGGAGCTGTTTTTT. It translates to CASGGQGSTGELFF.

The chain employs TRBV24-1 and TRBJ2-1; D is ambiguous. Trimming cost V 4 bases and J 6 bases, with 12 bases left between them. CDR1 is KGHDR and CDR2 is SFDVKD in the germline V gene. The CDR3 is 14 amino acids. The CDR3 here is CATSDPSLSNEQFF. The CDR3 DNA reads TGTGCCACCAGTGACCCCTCCTTGTCCAATGAGCAGTTCTTC.

V is TRBV5-1 and J is TRBJ2-7; 9 positions match TRBD2. This CDR3 has 15 residues. CDR1 and CDR2 (germline): SGHRS, YFSETQ. Losses at the gene ends were 4 bases for V and 5 bases for J; bases not matched to a gene: 10. The CDR3 coding sequence is TGCGCCAGCAGCCCATGGGGCGGGGGGGACCACGAGCAGTACTTC. This encodes CASSPWGGGDHEQYF.